The 7 T cell receptor beta chains below come from one sample, sequenced in a study of cytomegalovirus exposure and HLA in healthy donors. Use of 60 Vbeta and 13 Jbeta primers characterized the PCR. Profiling relied on immunoSEQ multiplex PCR, and the TCRdb table lists in-frame clones only, not all of them. The profile covers 90,000 or so clones, with about 75% appearing a single time and over 9.5% taken by the ten largest. Sequencing was done on a sample of PBMCs. All receptors derive from a man younger than 45 in good health and CMV-seropositive.

The genes are TRBV11-2 and TRBJ2-7; the D gene is possibly TRBD1 (6 bases). CDR1 is SGHAT and CDR2 is FQNNGV in the germline V gene. Trimming cost V 0 bases and J 3 bases, with 21 bases left between them. The CDR3 is 18 amino acids. The CDR3 protein is CASSLDSPFLGQYYEQYF. The CDR3 DNA is TGTGCCAGCAGCTTAGATTCACCATTCCTCGGACAGTACTACGAGCAGTACTTC.

The count of this clone is one. This chain uses TRBV2 with TRBJ2-3; D is possibly TRBD1 (5 bases). Germline V lookup: CDR1 SNHLY, CDR2 FYNNEI. The V and J ends lost 8 bases and 2 bases respectively, with 11 bases between them. The CDR3 contains 13 residues. CDR3 sequence (DNA): TGTGCCAGCGGGGCGAGACTCACAGATACGCAGTATTTT. Its protein product is CASGARLTDTQYF.

The chain links TRBV9 to TRBJ2-3; 8 bases line up with TRBD2. The length of the CDR3 is 15 residues. Trimming cost V 4 bases and J 6 bases; bases outside gene matches: 10. Per the germline V gene, CDR1 is SGDLS and CDR2 is YYNGEE. For the CDR3, the DNA is TGTGCCAGCAGCCATGAAGGGGTAGCGGGGGATACGCAGTATTTT. Protein sequence: CASSHEGVAGDTQYF.

This clone was detected only a few times. The CDR3 here is CASSQRQGARNEQFF. CDR3 nucleotide sequence: TGTGCCAGCAGTCAAAGACAGGGGGCGCGGAATGAGCAGTTCTTC. V is TRBV6-1 and J is TRBJ2-1, with 10 bases identical to TRBD1. Trimming at V came to 5 bases and at J to 7 bases, leaving 8 bases not matched to a gene. From germline, CDR1 is MNHNS and CDR2 SASEGT. This CDR3 region has 15 residues.

The V gene is TRBV5-1, the J gene TRBJ1-2, with D maybe TRBD1 (5 bases). Trimming took 1 base from V and 8 from J, leaving 12 bases between them. Germline V gives CDR1 SGHRS, CDR2 YFSETQ. This CDR3 spans 13 amino acids. CDR3 residues: CASSLTGLSGYTF. The DNA for the CDR3 is TGCGCCAGCAGCTTGACAGGATTATCCGGCTACACCTTC.

The CDR3 DNA follows: TGTGCCAGCAGGAGAGGGACTGAAGGTGGGGCCAACGTCCTGACTTTC. It codes for CASRRGTEGGANVLTF. The chain recombines TRBV27 with TRBJ2-6; D perhaps matches TRBD2 (6 bases). The V gene's germline CDR1 is MNHEY and CDR2 SMNVEV (reference sequence). Trimming took 6 bases from V and 3 from J, leaving 15 bases between them. The CDR3 length is 16 residues.

This clone was counted between two and nine times. The chain combines TRBV10-3 with TRBJ1-5; 8 bases fit TRBD1. This CDR3 has 14 amino acids. Trimming cost V 6 bases and J 1 base; bases outside gene matches: 2. Germline loops: CDR1 ENHRY, CDR2 SYGVKD. DNA for the CDR3: TGTGCCATCAGCCAGGGGGCGAGCAATCAGCCCCAGCATTTT. Translated, it gives CAISQGASNQPQHF.